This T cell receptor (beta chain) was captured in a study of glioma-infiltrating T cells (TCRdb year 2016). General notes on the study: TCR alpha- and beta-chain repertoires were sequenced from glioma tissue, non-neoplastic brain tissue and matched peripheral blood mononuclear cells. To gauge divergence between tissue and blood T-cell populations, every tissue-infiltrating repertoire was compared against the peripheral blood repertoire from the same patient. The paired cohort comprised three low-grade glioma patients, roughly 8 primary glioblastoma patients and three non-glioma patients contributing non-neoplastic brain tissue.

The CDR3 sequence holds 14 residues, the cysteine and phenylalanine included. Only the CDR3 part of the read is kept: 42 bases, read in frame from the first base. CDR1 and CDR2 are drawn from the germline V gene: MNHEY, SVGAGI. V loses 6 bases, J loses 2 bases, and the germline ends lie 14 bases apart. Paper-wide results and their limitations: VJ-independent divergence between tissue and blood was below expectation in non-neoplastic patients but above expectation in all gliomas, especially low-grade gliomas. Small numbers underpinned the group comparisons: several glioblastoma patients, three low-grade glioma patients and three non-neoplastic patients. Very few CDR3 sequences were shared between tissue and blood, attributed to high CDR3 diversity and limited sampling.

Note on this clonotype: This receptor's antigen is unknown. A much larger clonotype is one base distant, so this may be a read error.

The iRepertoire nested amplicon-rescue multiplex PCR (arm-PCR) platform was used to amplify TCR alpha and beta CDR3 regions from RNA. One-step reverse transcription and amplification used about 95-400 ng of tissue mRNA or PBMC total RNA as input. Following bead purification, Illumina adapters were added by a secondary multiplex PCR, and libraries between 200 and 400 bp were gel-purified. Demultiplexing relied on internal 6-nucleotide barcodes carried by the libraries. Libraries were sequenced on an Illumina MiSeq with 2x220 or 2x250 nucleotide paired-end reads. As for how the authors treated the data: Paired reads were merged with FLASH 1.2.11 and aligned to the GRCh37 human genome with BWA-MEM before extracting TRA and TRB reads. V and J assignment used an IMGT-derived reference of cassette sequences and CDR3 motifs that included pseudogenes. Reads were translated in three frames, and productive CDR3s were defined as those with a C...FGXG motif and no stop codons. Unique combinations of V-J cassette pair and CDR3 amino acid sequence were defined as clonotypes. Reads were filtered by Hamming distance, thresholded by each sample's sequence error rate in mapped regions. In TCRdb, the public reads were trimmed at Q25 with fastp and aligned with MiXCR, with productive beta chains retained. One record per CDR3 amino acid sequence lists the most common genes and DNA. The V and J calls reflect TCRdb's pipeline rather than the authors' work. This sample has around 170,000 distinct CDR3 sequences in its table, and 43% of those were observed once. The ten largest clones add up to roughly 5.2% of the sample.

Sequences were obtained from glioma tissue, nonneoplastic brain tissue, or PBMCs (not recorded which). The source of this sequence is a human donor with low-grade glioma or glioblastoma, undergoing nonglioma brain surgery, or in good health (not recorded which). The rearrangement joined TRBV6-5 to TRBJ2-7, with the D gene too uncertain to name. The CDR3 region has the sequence CASRGSVTPYEQYF. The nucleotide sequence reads TGTGCCAGCAGGGGCTCAGTAACTCCCTACGAGCAGTACTTC.